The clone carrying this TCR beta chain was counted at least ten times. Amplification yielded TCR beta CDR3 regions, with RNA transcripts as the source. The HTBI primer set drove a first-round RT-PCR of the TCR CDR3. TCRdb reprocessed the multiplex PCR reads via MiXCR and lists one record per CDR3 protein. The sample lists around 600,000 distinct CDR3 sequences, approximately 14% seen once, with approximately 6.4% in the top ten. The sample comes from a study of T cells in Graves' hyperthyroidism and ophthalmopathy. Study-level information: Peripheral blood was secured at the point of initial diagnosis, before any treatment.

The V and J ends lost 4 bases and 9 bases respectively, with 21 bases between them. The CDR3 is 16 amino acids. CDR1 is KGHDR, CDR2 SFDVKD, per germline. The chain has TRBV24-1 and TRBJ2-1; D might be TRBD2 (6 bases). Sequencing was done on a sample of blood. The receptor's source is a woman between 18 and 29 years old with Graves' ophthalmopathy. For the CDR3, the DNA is TGTGCCACCAGTGACTCCGGTCGGAGGGTGGGGGTTGAGCAGTTCTTC. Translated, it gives CATSDSGRRVGVEQFF.